What follows are 4 T cell receptor beta chains derived from one specimen sequenced in a study of CD8+ T cells in alopecia areata. Sequencing relied on a cDNA template that was reverse transcribed from extracted RNA. The method was immunoSEQ multiplex PCR; TCRdb's version includes in-frame clones alone and lacks a portion of them. Of 80,000 or so clones listed, roughly 66% are singletons. Treatment specified: oral pan-JAK inhibitor, 5-10 mg twice daily. Sequencing used CD8+ T cells sorted from blood, obtained at week 24, from a patient treated with tofacitinib. Every receptor here comes from a human donor with alopecia areata.

The chain is built from TRBV7-2 and TRBJ1-6; the D is unclear. Per germline, CDR1 SGHTA and CDR2 FQGNSA. The V gene lost 5 bases and the J gene lost 9 bases, with 20 bases spanning the gap. The CDR3 totals 16 residues. The CDR3 DNA follows: TGTGCCAGCAGCGATCGACTTCAGCGTCTCCTTTCACCCCTCCACTTT. It yields the protein CASSDRLQRLLSPLHF.

This chain's CDR3 is CASSVSGWDEQFF. The CDR3 region has the DNA TGTGCCAGCAGCGTTTCGGGGTGGGATGAGCAGTTCTTC. This sequence joins TRBV7-3 and TRBJ2-1; D is perhaps TRBD2 (5 bases). The CDR3 consists of 13 residues. Looked up from germline, CDR1 is SGHTA and CDR2 is FQGTGA. Trimming cost V 5 bases and J 8 bases, with 13 bases left between them.

This clone was observed a handful of times. This chain connects TRBV28 to TRBJ1-1; D perhaps matches TRBD1 (5 bases). There are 16 residues in the CDR3. Trimming pared 3 bases from V and 0 bases from J, leaving 14 bases between. The germline CDR1 and CDR2 sequences are MDHEN and SYDVKM. CDR3 in amino acids: CASSFRLRGLNTEAFF. CDR3 in DNA: TGTGCCAGCAGTTTCCGCCTTAGGGGTCTGAACACTGAAGCTTTCTTT.

This clone has more than one count but fewer than ten. The rearrangement joins TRBV29-1 to TRBJ2-2; D is undetermined. CDR3 length: 13 amino acids. Trimming pared 2 bases from V and 7 bases from J, leaving 11 bases between. In germline, CDR1 is SQVTM, CDR2 ANQGSEA. The CDR3 DNA reads as TGCAGCGTTGAATCACAGTTCAACGGGGAGCTGTTTTTT. It encodes CSVESQFNGELFF.